This TCR beta chain was documented in a study of blood T cells in healthy people across ages (dated by TCRdb to the mid-2010s). Context from the whole study: In model experiments, template switching captured about one uniquely barcoded TCR beta cDNA molecule for every two T cells. Using deep sequencing normalized with unique cDNA molecular identifiers, the study measured how TCR beta repertoire diversity changes with age. The donors were divided into four age groups: young (average about 15 years), middle-aged (about 40), aged (approximately 59) and long-lived (more than 75). Donors of different ages were randomly distributed across sequencing lanes to avoid experimental bias. For two donors (one aged 18 to 30 and one aged 80 or older), the study analyzed two additional independent replicas of 1 million unique cDNA reads from the same blood draw.

Worth noting for this clonotype: The antigen it recognizes is unknown. Base qualities are not provided; no much larger clone lies one nucleotide away.

The paper as a whole reports these results and caveats: Because donor CMV infection status was unknown, age-related changes in expanded clonotypes were potentially confounded. Estimates of total diversity based on one million sequenced T cells were regarded as lower bounds and as underestimates. The long-lived group showed more naive CD4+ T cells, fewer expanded clones and increased TCR diversity than the aged group, suggesting age selection. As age increased, observed TCR beta diversity per million T cells dropped in a roughly linear way, and a significant reduction was already evident by age about 40. There was a strong correlation between observed TCR beta diversity and the percentage of naive T cells measured by flow cytometry. Conclusive comparison of naive and antigen-experienced compartments was prevented by the profiling of bulk unsorted PBMCs.

The method was 5' RACE. TCRdb names Illumina HiSeq 2500 as the instrument used. A second about 7 to 11 cycle PCR used a sample-barcoded 5' primer and a J-beta primer mix. A unique molecular identifier was introduced onto each TCR beta cDNA molecule by a template-switch 5' adaptor carrying 12 random nucleotides. Each sample yielded at least 3 million CDR3-containing paired-end reads. All of the RNA was converted into first-strand cDNA using the Mint cDNA synthesis kit, with a TRBC-specific oligonucleotide serving as the primer. All cDNA was treated with uracil-DNA glycosylase and then went through a first 18-cycle PCR with the universal primers M1SS and BC2_uni_R. From the authors' description of their analysis: For normalization, 1 million high-quality reads were randomly selected from each sample, with every read carrying a distinct molecular identifier. Reads with shared molecular identifiers were discarded instead of being binned into consensus sequences. CDR3 identification, clonotype clustering and error correction used MiTCR with a Q25 quality threshold and the strictest error-elimination algorithm. Lower-bound total TCR beta diversity was estimated with a nonparametric unseen species model using Euler transformation. The public sequencing data were trimmed at Q25 with fastp and processed into clonotypes with MiXCR by TCRdb, which kept only in-frame beta chains. Merged by CDR3 protein, the rows form single entries marked with the most common genes and DNA. The V and J calls were not made by the authors but by TCRdb's processing. This sample lists around 1.1 million distinct CDR3 sequences; roughly two fifths were detected once. The ten largest clones add up to about an eighth of the sample.

After removal of 4 bases from V and 5 bases from J, the junction retains 7 bases not matched to a gene. CDR1 and CDR2 (MNHEY, SMNVEV) derive from the germline V gene (reference sequence). From the cysteine through the phenylalanine, the CDR3 covers 16 amino acids. Only CDR3 DNA is held: 48 bases, read in frame from base 1. The donors were about 40 Caucasian individuals from Russia, aged roughly 6 to 100 years, who were systemically healthy. Each donor gave ten milliliters of peripheral blood, drawn into EDTA-treated Vacutainer tubes. PBMCs were isolated by Ficoll-Paque density-gradient centrifugation, with at least 7 million obtained per sample. Total RNA was extracted from PBMCs with Trizol reagent, with at least 5.5 micrograms obtained per sample. For every donor, an aliquot of PBMCs went through flow cytometry to measure the percentages of naive CD45RAhigh/CD27high T cells.

The source of this sequence is a man aged 18 to 30 in good health. The sequenced sample consisted of blood. Rearrangement joined TRBV27 to TRBJ2-1, and TRBD2 matches 11 of the central bases. The DNA reads as follows: TGTGCCAGCAGTTCTTATAGCGGGGGGGCGGACAATGAGCAGTTCTTC. Its amino acids are CASSSYSGGADNEQFF.